These 17 T cell receptor beta chains were all obtained from the same sample, sequenced in a study of T cells after yellow fever vaccination. TCRdb fed the 5' RACE reads into MiXCR, producing one record per CDR3 protein. The profile shows about 360,000 distinct CDR3 sequences, approximately 6% of them singletons. The material sequenced was PBMCs, taken 5 days after the yellow fever booster vaccination. All receptors derive from a young man who received the YFV17D yellow fever vaccine.

The chain couples TRBV9 to TRBJ1-1; maybe TRBD1 (5 bases). The length of the CDR3 is 12 residues. V was pared by 1 base and J by 11 bases, with 12 bases between. Germline V gene sequence: CDR1 SGDLS, CDR2 YYNGEE. Here the CDR3 DNA reads TGTGCCAGCAGCGTACCGGGGGGACGGGCTTTCTTT. It codes for CASSVPGGRAFF.

This clonotype was seen only a few times. V is TRBV6-5 and J is TRBJ2-7; D unclear. There are 14 residues in the CDR3. The V gene's germline CDR1 is MNHEY and CDR2 SVGAGI. V lost 4 bases to trimming and J lost 4 bases, with 14 bases between them. The CDR3 nucleotides are TGTGCCAGCAGTTTCTACAGTGGCGAGTACGAGCAGTACTTC. Protein product: CASSFYSGEYEQYF.

The chain carries TRBV5-1 and TRBJ2-7, with D hard to call. CDR3 length: 14 residues. Germline V gene sequence: CDR1 SGHRS, CDR2 YFSETQ. Trimming removed 3 bases from V and 0 bases from J, with 10 bases in between. Written as DNA, the CDR3 is TGCGCCAGCAGCTCGCAGGTGGCCTCCTACGAGCAGTACTTC. As protein: CASSSQVASYEQYF. Variable domain in full (rest from reference TRBV5-1 and TRBJ2-7): KAGVTQTPRYLIKTRGQQVTLSCSPISGHRSVSWYQQTPGQGLQFLFEYFSETQRNKGNFPGRFSGRQFSNSRSEMNVSTLELGDSALYLCASSSQVASYEQYFGPGTRLTVT.

This clonotype came up many times. CDR3 sequence (DNA): TGTGCCAGCGGGCGACTAGCGATGACAGATACGCAGTATTTT. The encoded protein is CASGRLAMTDTQYF. This rearrangement joins TRBV12-3 or TRBV12-4 to TRBJ2-3; TRBD2 aligns across 8 bases. V was pared by 8 bases and J by 3 bases, with 7 bases of the junction left unmatched. The CDR3 has 14 amino acids.

This clonotype was seen at least ten times. V is TRBV7-2 and J is TRBJ2-1; D might be TRBD2 (6 bases). The CDR3 has 13 amino acids. Per the germline V gene, CDR1 is SGHTA and CDR2 is FQGNSA. The V end lost 5 bases, the J end lost 4 bases, and 9 bases lay between the germline ends. CDR3 nucleotides: TGTGCCAGCAGCCCCGGGAGTTACAATGAGCAGTTCTTC. Protein sequence: CASSPGSYNEQFF. Looking up the rest from reference TRBV7-2 and TRBJ2-1 gives the full variable domain: GAGVSQSPSNKVTEKGKDVELRCDPISGHTALYWYRQSLGQGLEFLIYFQGNSAPDKSGLPSDRFSAERTGGSVSTLTIQRTQQEDSAVYLCASSPGSYNEQFFGPGTRLTVL.

The table lists this clonotype with a few counts. The rearrangement uses TRBV7-3 and TRBJ2-1, with 12 bases matching TRBD1. This CDR3 comprises 16 residues. The V and J ends lost 5 bases and 7 bases, in that order; junction bases with no gene match: 9. The germline V gene has CDR1 SGHTA and CDR2 FQGTGA. In nucleotides, the CDR3 is TGTGCCAGCAGCCTACCGGGACAGGGGGCTCGGAATGAGCAGTTCTTC. Translating gives CASSLPGQGARNEQFF.

This clonotype was recorded a few times. J is TRBJ2-1 and V is TRBV7-3; TRBD2 aligns across 9 bases. The CDR3 sequence is 15 residues long. From germline, CDR1 is SGHTA and CDR2 FQGTGA. The V and J ends lost 1 base and 6 bases, in that order; junction bases with no gene match: 4. The CDR3 is CASSLSGGRANEQFF. DNA of the CDR3: TGTGCCAGCAGCTTAAGTGGCGGGAGGGCCAATGAGCAGTTCTTC.

This clonotype occurred a few times. This chain uses TRBV20-1 with TRBJ2-1, with 11 positions matching TRBD2. The CDR3 runs 16 residues. The V gene end was trimmed by 2 bases and the J gene end by 1 base; junction bases not matched to a gene: 4. Per germline, CDR1 DFQATT and CDR2 SNEGSKA (reference sequence). CDR3 amino acids: CSARWASGRSYNEQFF. CDR3 in DNA: TGCAGTGCTAGATGGGCTAGCGGGAGGTCCTACAATGAGCAGTTCTTC.

The rearrangement uses TRBV24-1 and TRBJ2-7, with D maybe TRBD2 (5 bases). Trimming took off 7 bases at V and 0 bases at J, with 9 bases between the two ends. The V gene's germline CDR1 is KGHDR and CDR2 SFDVKD. The CDR3 runs 13 residues. For the CDR3, the DNA is TGTGCCACCAGAAGTAGCGACTCCTACGAGCAGTACTTC. Protein sequence: CATRSSDSYEQYF.

This clonotype was found a few times. The CDR3 sequence is CASSLRIGTDYEQYF. Here the CDR3 DNA reads TGTGCCAGCAGCTTAAGGATTGGGACAGACTACGAGCAGTACTTC. The V call is TRBV7-2, the J call TRBJ2-7; 7 bases are a match to TRBD1. Germline loops: CDR1 SGHTA, CDR2 FQGNSA. The CDR3 loop spans 15 amino acids. V trimming: 2 bases; J trimming: 3 bases; junction bases outside the gene matches: 7.

This clonotype was picked up a small number of times. V usage is TRBV4-1 and J usage is TRBJ1-6; 7 bases map to TRBD1. The J segment lost 7 bases and the V segment lost 1 base, leaving 10 bases of the junction unmatched. This CDR3 spans 17 amino acids. Germline values: CDR1 MGHRA, CDR2 YSYEKL. The CDR3 DNA follows: TGCGCCAGCAGCCAAGGACAGGGCAGATTGTTCAATTCACCCCTCCACTTT. It translates to CASSQGQGRLFNSPLHF.

This clonotype was observed at least ten times. This chain links TRBV7-2 with TRBJ2-5; D possibly matches TRBD1 or TRBD2 (5 bases each). CDR1 is SGHTA and CDR2 is FQGNSA in the germline V gene. Trimming shortened V by 2 bases and J by 9 bases, and 19 bases separated the two germline ends. The CDR3 contains 15 residues. As DNA, the CDR3 is TGTGCCAGCAGCTTACCTCCGGGACGCCGACCGGCCCAGTACTTC. Its protein product is CASSLPPGRRPAQYF. Full variable domain (rest looked up from reference TRBV7-2 and TRBJ2-5): GAGVSQSPSNKVTEKGKDVELRCDPISGHTALYWYRQSLGQGLEFLIYFQGNSAPDKSGLPSDRFSAERTGGSVSTLTIQRTQQEDSAVYLCASSLPPGRRPAQYFGPGTRLLVL.

The gene calls are TRBV7-9 and TRBJ2-5, with TRBD1 matching over 8 bases. V dropped 5 bases and J dropped 2; count of bases not matched to a gene: 7. The CDR3 consists of 15 residues. Germline V CDR1 and CDR2: SEHNR, FQNEAQ (reference sequence). The CDR3 coding sequence is TGTGCCAGCAGCCCGGGACAGGACAAACAAGAGACCCAGTACTTC. As protein: CASSPGQDKQETQYF.

In the case of this clonotype: Just one base apart from a much larger clone, this may be a read error. The rearrangement links TRBV29-1 to TRBJ2-5, with a weak D call TRBD1 (5 bases). Trimming stripped 7 bases from V and 10 bases from J, with 16 bases between. The CDR3 consists of 11 residues. CDR1 is SQVTM and CDR2 is ANQGSEA in the germline V gene. The DNA for the CDR3 is TGCAGCGCCAATCCGGGCAGGGACCAGTACTTC. Translation: CSANPGRDQYF.

This clonotype was detected ten times or more. The chain combines TRBV11-2 with TRBJ2-5; D ambiguous. CDR3 length equals 14 residues. Germline loops: CDR1 SGHAT, CDR2 FQNNGV. V was trimmed by 4 bases and J by 0 bases, leaving 9 bases between them. CDR3 amino acids: CASSSGVHQETQYF. CDR3 in DNA: TGTGCCAGCAGCTCCGGAGTTCACCAAGAGACCCAGTACTTC.

In its sample, this clonotype was seen a few times. This chain connects TRBV20-1 to TRBJ1-6; 8 nucleotides line up with TRBD1. J was trimmed by 7 bases and V by 3 bases; bases with no gene match: 11. This CDR3 comprises 16 residues. The germline gives CDR1 DFQATT, CDR2 SNEGSKA (reference sequence). CDR3 sequence reads: CSARAQGQGGNSPLHF. CDR3 nucleotides: TGCAGTGCTAGGGCTCAAGGACAGGGAGGCAATTCACCCCTCCACTTT.

This clonotype was seen ten or more times. The chain joins TRBV3-1 to TRBJ2-1; 9 bases match TRBD2. From germline, CDR1 is LGHDT and CDR2 YNNKEL (reference sequence). V gave up 1 base and J gave up 6 bases; unmatched junction bases: 1. This CDR3 spans 14 amino acids. This CDR3 reads CASSQGGRVNEQFF. The CDR3 region has the DNA TGTGCCAGCAGCCAAGGCGGGAGGGTCAATGAGCAGTTCTTC.